These 21 T cell receptor beta chains were all obtained from the same sample, sequenced in a study of vaccination effects on CD4 cells after COVID-19. Generated by immunoSEQ multiplex PCR, the TCRdb table keeps only in-frame clones and is missing some. The sample has 50,000 to 65,000 clones, around 75% seen once. Before sequencing, viral peptide pools were used by the ViraFEST assay to expand antigen-specific CD4+ T cells. Subsequent to a culture period of under twelve days, CD4+ T cells were isolated. These receptors are not linked to any known antigen. The material was CD4+ T cells from PBMCs cultured with HCoV-229E spike peptides, obtained before COVID-19 vaccination. All receptors derive from a human donor who received a COVID-19 vaccine.

The chain has TRBV28 and TRBJ2-4, with D tentatively TRBD1 (5 bases). CDR1 and CDR2 from the germline V gene are MDHEN and SYDVKM. Trimming pared 3 bases from V and 11 bases from J, leaving 11 bases between. The CDR3 runs to 12 residues. CDR3 nucleotide sequence: TGTGCCAGCAGTTTGACACCCAGGGTTCAGTACTTC. It codes for CASSLTPRVQYF.

This clone was seen a single time. The chain recombines TRBV18 with TRBJ2-3; 9 positions agree with TRBD1. The ends lost 7 bases at V and 4 bases at J; junction bases unmatched: 3. The CDR3 is 13 amino acids. CDR1 and CDR2 (germline): KGHSH, LQKENI. The CDR3, as DNA: TGTGCCAGCTTCCGGGACAGGGCAGATACGCAGTATTTT. Amino acid sequence: CASFRDRADTQYF.

V usage is TRBV3-1 (or the pseudogene TRBV3-2) and J usage is TRBJ1-5, with unresolved D. There are 13 residues in the CDR3. V was clipped by 3 bases and J by 5 bases, with 8 bases between them. Per germline, CDR1 LGHDT and CDR2 YNNKEL (reference sequence). CDR3 loop: CASSQNTYQPQHF. The CDR3 DNA sequence: TGTGCCAGCAGCCAGAACACCTATCAGCCCCAGCATTTT.

This sequence joins TRBV12-3 or TRBV12-4 and TRBJ1-1; possible D gene TRBD1, 5 bases. With 6 bases removed from V and 5 bases from J, the gap between germline ends came to 7 bases. This CDR3 region has 11 residues. CDR3: CASRPGTEAFF. CDR3 sequence (DNA): TGTGCCAGCAGGCCAGGGACTGAAGCTTTCTTT.

Here the CDR3 reads CASSLWGSNYGYTF. The CDR3 DNA is TGTGCCAGCAGTTTATGGGGATCTAACTATGGCTACACCTTC. The rearrangement uses TRBV28 and TRBJ1-2; D is unresolved. The ends were cut back, 0 bases at V and 0 bases at J, with 5 bases in the middle. CDR1 is MDHEN and CDR2 is SYDVKM in the germline V gene. There are 14 residues in the CDR3.

This clone was seen just once. The rearrangement joins TRBV6-1 to TRBJ2-7; D perhaps matches TRBD2 (5 bases). V lost 2 bases and J lost 9, with 14 bases in between. The V gene's germline CDR1 is MNHNS and CDR2 SASEGT. The CDR3 has 13 amino acids. CDR3 DNA sequence: TGTGCCAGCAGTGAAACTGGGTGGAGCGGGCAGTACGTC. Protein sequence: CASSETGWSGQYV.

The genes are TRBV14 and TRBJ2-3, with 10 bases matching TRBD1. Germline V gives CDR1 SGHDN, CDR2 FVKESK. This CDR3 has 15 amino acids. With V trimmed by 3 bases and J by 5 bases, 5 bases remained unmatched. The CDR3 DNA reads TGTGCCAGCAGCCAGAAGACAGGGGGCGAAGATACGCAGTATTTT. This codes for CASSQKTGGEDTQYF.

The chain couples TRBV15 to TRBJ1-2, with D perhaps matching TRBD1 (5 bases). V gave up 0 bases and J gave up 4 bases, with 9 bases separating them. In germline, CDR1 is LNHNV, CDR2 YYDKDF (reference sequence). This CDR3 spans 14 amino acids. The CDR3 DNA is TGTGCCACCAGCAGAGAGGGAGGGGCCTATGGCTACACCTTC. It encodes CATSREGGAYGYTF.

The chain joins TRBV2 to TRBJ1-5; D is perhaps TRBD1 (5 bases). Germline-derived CDR1 and CDR2 are SNHLY and FYNNEI. V lost 6 bases, J lost 1 base, and 13 bases lay in between. The CDR3 is 15 residues long. The CDR3 reads CASRVGGVSNQPQHF. The CDR3 DNA is TGTGCCAGCAGAGTGGGAGGGGTAAGCAATCAGCCCCAGCATTTT.

The chain couples TRBV28 to TRBJ2-1, with 12 bases that match TRBD2. Per germline, CDR1 MDHEN and CDR2 SYDVKM. This CDR3 has 17 residues. Trimming removed 2 bases from V and 7 bases from J; junction bases left unmatched: 9. Here the CDR3 DNA reads TGTGCCAGCAGTTTAATTCTCTCGGGGACTAGCGGGAATGAGCAGTTCTTC. Translation: CASSLILSGTSGNEQFF.

The chain combines TRBV3-1 (or the pseudogene TRBV3-2) with TRBJ1-1; the D is unclear. V was clipped by 3 bases and J by 0 bases, with 14 bases between them. Per the germline V gene, CDR1 is LGHDT and CDR2 is YNNKEL (reference sequence). The CDR3 totals 16 residues. In DNA, the CDR3 is TGTGCCAGCAGCCAGGTCCCGGGCAGAATGAACACTGAAGCTTTCTTT. This codes for CASSQVPGRMNTEAFF.

The chain employs TRBV24-1 and TRBJ2-3, with D maybe TRBD1 (5 bases). The CDR3 is made up of 15 amino acids. The germline V gene has CDR1 KGHDR and CDR2 SFDVKD. The V gene lost 12 bases and the J gene lost 4 bases, with 22 bases spanning the gap. The CDR3: CASRSGNGGPDTQYF. CDR3 DNA: TGTGCCTCCCGGTCAGGGAATGGTGGCCCAGATACGCAGTATTTT.

The rearrangement uses TRBV5-1 and TRBJ2-7; D might be TRBD2 (5 bases). Germline V CDR1 and CDR2: SGHRS, YFSETQ. The CDR3 is 13 residues long. The V end was cut by 4 bases, the J end by 3 bases, with 11 bases between. This CDR3 is CASSRSGGYEQYV. CDR3 nucleotide sequence: TGCGCCAGCAGCCGCTCAGGAGGCTACGAGCAGTACGTC.

The rearrangement uses TRBV6-5 and TRBJ2-7; D may be TRBD1 or TRBD2 (5 bases each). The length of the CDR3 is 13 residues. CDR1 is MNHEY and CDR2 is SVGAGI in the germline V gene. V was pared by 6 bases and J by 0 bases, with 9 bases between. This CDR3 reads CASRKGSSYEQYV. As DNA, the CDR3 is TGTGCCAGCAGAAAGGGGAGCTCCTACGAGCAGTACGTC.

This CDR3 is CASSFSQTDTIYF. Here the CDR3 DNA reads TGTGCCAGCAGCTTTAGCCAAACGGACACCATATATTTT. The chain recombines TRBV7-2 with TRBJ1-3; D remains ambiguous. The V and J ends lost 3 bases and 8 bases respectively, with 11 bases between them. CDR1 is SGHTA, CDR2 FQGNSA, per germline. CDR3 length: 13 residues.

The chain recombines TRBV19 with TRBJ2-5, with D possibly called TRBD1 or TRBD2 (5 bases each). Germline V gene data show CDR1 as LNHDA and CDR2 as SQIVND (reference sequence). The V end was cut by 4 bases, the J end by 5 bases, with 20 bases between. CDR3 length: 16 residues. This chain's CDR3 is CASSNRPGPSGETQYF. The CDR3 bases are TGTGCCAGTAGTAACCGTCCGGGGCCGTCTGGGGAGACCCAGTACTTC.

CDR3 region: CASSSGTFTDTQYF. DNA of the CDR3: TGTGCCAGCTCATCCGGGACCTTCACAGATACGCAGTATTTT. The rearrangement joins TRBV18 to TRBJ2-3; D tentatively fits TRBD1 or TRBD2 (5 bases each). This CDR3 has 14 residues. Germline lookup yields CDR1 KGHSH and CDR2 LQKENI. V was cut by 5 bases and J by 2 bases, with 11 bases left in between.

The chain links TRBV7-9 to TRBJ1-2, with D unresolved. The CDR3 contains 11 residues. V lost 5 bases, J lost 7 bases, and 8 bases lay in between. Germline-derived CDR1 and CDR2 are SEHNR and FQNEAQ (reference sequence). The CDR3 bases are TGTGCCAGCAGCCTCTCAGCTGGCTACACCTTC. Encoded protein: CASSLSAGYTF.

The rearrangement links TRBV6-2 or TRBV6-3 to TRBJ2-6; unclear D gene. Trimming took off 2 bases at V and 0 bases at J, with 5 bases between the two ends. CDR3 length: 15 residues. The germline V gene encodes CDR1 MNHEY and CDR2 SVGEGT. CDR3 in DNA: TGTGCCAGCAGTTACCCCAGCTCTGGGGCCAACGTCCTGACTTTC. It encodes CASSYPSSGANVLTF.

The rearrangement links TRBV5-1 to TRBJ2-3, with TRBD1 matching 8 bases. The V gene end was trimmed by 2 bases and the J gene end by 2 bases; junction bases not matched to a gene: 7. This CDR3 is 16 amino acids long. Germline lookup yields CDR1 SGHRS and CDR2 YFSETQ. The CDR3 protein is CASSLIGQGLTDTQYF. The CDR3 DNA sequence: TGCGCCAGCAGCTTAATAGGACAGGGCCTCACAGATACGCAGTATTTT.

This clone was observed a handful of times. V gene TRBV5-1 combines with J gene TRBJ2-1; 11 nucleotides align to TRBD2. The V and J ends lost 3 bases and 8 bases, in that order; junction bases with no gene match: 13. The V gene's germline CDR1 is SGHRS and CDR2 YFSETQ. The CDR3 sequence is 17 residues long. The CDR3 DNA reads as TGCGCCAGCAGCTCAAAGACTAGCGGGGCCCTCTTGGATGAGCAGTTCTTC. This sequence encodes CASSSKTSGALLDEQFF.